A single sample is the source of the 28 T cell receptor beta chains below, sequenced in a study of human T cells and chemical hapten exposure. The time point was: patch test 2, 6 weeks after DPC sensitization. Noted treatment: therapeutic diphenylcyclopropenone sensitization with weekly scalp DPC. TCRdb passed the RACE reads through MiXCR, listing each CDR3 protein once. The table shows 69,000 or so distinct CDR3 sequences, with about a tenth occurring only once. Sequencing used whole blood, obtained in connection with sensitization to the hapten diphenylcyclopropenone (DPC). Receptors were obtained from a woman in her forties or fifties with alopecia areata. Some clones in this sample may be carry-over from other donors' samples.

This clonotype was seen a few times. This chain joins TRBV20-1 and TRBJ2-7; a weak D match, TRBD1 (6 bases). The CDR3 covers 14 residues. Between the trimmed V and J ends, which lost 5 bases and 3 bases, there was a span of 17 bases. Germline V gene sequence: CDR1 DFQATT, CDR2 SNEGSKA (reference sequence). DNA for the CDR3: TGCAGTGCTCACGGACAGCGGTTCGGCTACGAGCAGTACTTC. Protein product: CSAHGQRFGYEQYF.

The CDR3 loop reads CASSPDSGANVLTF. DNA for the CDR3: TGTGCCAGCTCACCTGACTCTGGGGCCAACGTCCTGACTTTC. This chain uses TRBV18 with TRBJ2-6; D is unresolved. The V gene lost 3 bases and the J gene lost 0 bases, with 3 bases spanning the gap. This CDR3 has 14 amino acids. Germline V gene sequence: CDR1 KGHSH, CDR2 LQKENI.

This clonotype occurred many times. V gene TRBV29-1 combines with J gene TRBJ2-5; D is perhaps TRBD1 (6 bases). The CDR3 length is 12 residues. Per the germline V gene, CDR1 is SQVTM and CDR2 is ANQGSEA. V lost 6 bases to trimming and J lost 5 bases, with 13 bases between them. DNA of the CDR3: TGCAGCGTAAAGGACAGTAAGGAGACCCAGTACTTC. Translation gives CSVKDSKETQYF.

This clonotype was recorded at least ten times. The chain carries TRBV7-2 and TRBJ2-2; D is possibly TRBD2 (5 bases). The CDR3 length is 15 residues. Between the trimmed V and J ends, which lost 1 base and 6 bases, there was a span of 12 bases. Germline V lookup: CDR1 SGHTA, CDR2 FQGNSA. CDR3 nucleotide sequence: TGTGCCAGCAGCTTAGGTTCGGGATTGGCCGGGGAGCTGTTTTTT. This sequence encodes CASSLGSGLAGELFF.

This clonotype has more than one count but fewer than ten. The chain joins TRBV27 to TRBJ2-1; D remains ambiguous. Trimming pared 2 bases from V and 2 bases from J, leaving 10 bases between. Germline values: CDR1 MNHEY, CDR2 SMNVEV (reference sequence). The CDR3 consists of 15 residues. The chain's CDR3 is CASSLAQTTYNEQFF. DNA of the CDR3: TGTGCCAGCAGTTTAGCACAGACCACCTACAATGAGCAGTTCTTC.

This clonotype was seen repeatedly, ten times or more. As DNA, the CDR3 is TGCGCCAGCAGCCACCGCCATGCCTTAGCGGGAGCCACCCCAGGGGGGAATGAGCAGTTCTTC. It yields the protein CASSHRHALAGATPGGNEQFF. This chain links TRBV4-1 with TRBJ2-1; 9 bases match TRBD2. The CDR3 is 21 amino acids. Germline CDR1 and CDR2: MGHRA and YSYEKL. The V and J ends lost 3 bases and 7 bases, in that order; junction bases with no gene match: 25.

This chain joins TRBV7-2 and TRBJ2-1; D gene unclear. The CDR3 spans 12 residues. V was clipped by 10 bases and J by 0 bases, with 7 bases between them. Per germline, CDR1 SGHTA and CDR2 FQGNSA. CDR3 residues: CATSYSYNEQFF. CDR3 sequence (DNA): TGTGCCACCTCCTACTCCTACAATGAGCAGTTCTTC.

V gene TRBV10-3 combines with J gene TRBJ2-7; 7 nucleotides align to TRBD2. CDR1 is ENHRY, CDR2 SYGVKD, per germline. After removal of 2 bases from V and 6 bases from J, the junction contained 4 bases not matched to a gene. The length of the CDR3 is 13 residues. The CDR3 nucleotides read TGTGCCATCAGTGAGAGGGGAGGGGCCGAGCAGTACTTC. Translated, it gives CAISERGGAEQYF.

There are many counts of this clonotype. The chain uses TRBV6-4 and TRBJ2-1, with TRBD2 matching over 9 bases. The V gene's germline CDR1 is MRHNA and CDR2 SNTAGT. The CDR3 spans 17 residues. V lost 0 bases to trimming and J lost 3 bases; unmatched junction nucleotides: 6. The CDR3 loop is CASSDSIRLADYNEQFF. The CDR3 DNA is TGTGCCAGCAGTGACTCTATTCGACTAGCGGACTACAATGAGCAGTTCTTC.

The chain couples TRBV5-1 to TRBJ1-6, with a tentative D call TRBD1 (5 bases). Looked up from germline, CDR1 is SGHRS and CDR2 is YFSETQ. The CDR3 covers 15 residues. With 4 bases removed from V and 6 bases from J, the gap between germline ends came to 14 bases. In DNA, the CDR3 is TGCGCCAGCAGCCTCGGACACATGGCTAATTCACCCCTCCACTTT. Amino acid sequence: CASSLGHMANSPLHF.

The chain carries TRBV18 and TRBJ1-2; the D is unclear. Germline V gene lookup returns CDR1 KGHSH and CDR2 LQKENI. CDR3 size: 13 residues. V lost 4 bases and J lost 1, with 7 bases in between. This CDR3 reads CASSQDYNYGYTF. CDR3 in DNA: TGTGCCAGCTCACAGGACTATAACTATGGCTACACCTTC.

This clonotype was recorded many times. V usage is TRBV7-6 and J usage is TRBJ1-3; D is perhaps TRBD1 (6 bases). The CDR3 is made up of 16 amino acids. Per the germline V gene, CDR1 is SGHVS and CDR2 is FNYEAQ. Trimming took 1 base from V and 0 from J, leaving 10 bases between them. The DNA of the CDR3 is TGTGCCAGCAGCTTAGGGGGGCAGTTCTCTGGAAACACCATATATTTT. Translating gives CASSLGGQFSGNTIYF.

This clonotype has at least ten counts. This sequence joins TRBV28 and TRBJ2-3; D unclear. The CDR3 is 11 amino acids. Germline CDR1 is MDHEN and CDR2 is SYDVKM. V was shortened by 5 bases and J by 6 bases, with 6 bases between the two germline ends. The CDR3 DNA reads as TGTGCCAGCAGTCGATCCGATACGCAGTATTTT. It encodes CASSRSDTQYF.

The chain is built from TRBV6-2 or TRBV6-3 and TRBJ1-5, with D unclear. From germline, CDR1 is MNHEY and CDR2 SVGEGT. The ends were cut back, 8 bases at V and 4 bases at J, with 9 bases in the middle. The CDR3 covers 12 residues. CDR3: CASRDGNQPQHF. CDR3 bases: TGTGCCAGCCGCGATGGTAATCAGCCCCAGCATTTT.

This clonotype was detected only once. This chain connects TRBV13 to TRBJ2-1, with D unresolved. V was shortened by 2 bases and J by 10 bases, with 6 bases between the two germline ends. The CDR3 runs to 11 residues. Per germline, CDR1 PRHDT and CDR2 FYEKMQ (reference sequence). The DNA of the CDR3 is TGTGCCAGCAGCTTACTAAAGGAGCAGTTCTTC. It codes for CASSLLKEQFF.

This clonotype was detected many times. This chain connects TRBV7-6 to TRBJ2-2, with D maybe TRBD1 (6 bases). Trimming took 4 bases from V and 4 from J, leaving 16 bases between them. The CDR3 contains 16 residues. Germline V gene data show CDR1 as SGHVS and CDR2 as FNYEAQ. CDR3 in amino acids: CASSSETGLPTGELFF. CDR3 sequence (DNA): TGTGCCAGCAGCTCAGAAACAGGGCTGCCCACCGGGGAGCTGTTTTTT. Drawing the rest from reference TRBV7-6 and TRBJ2-2, the complete variable domain is GAGVSQSPRYKVTKRGQDVALRCDPISGHVSLYWYRQALGQGPEFLTYFNYEAQQDKSGLPNDRFSAERPEGSISTLTIQRTEQRDSAMYRCASSSETGLPTGELFFGEGSRLTVL.

A few counts support this clonotype. This rearrangement joins TRBV4-1 to TRBJ2-4; D might be TRBD2 (5 bases). Trimming removed 3 bases at V and 0 bases at J, with 18 bases between. CDR3 length: 18 amino acids. CDR1 MGHRA and CDR2 YSYEKL come from the germline V gene. The CDR3 sequence: CASSQRGFLWSAKNIQYF. The CDR3 DNA follows: TGCGCCAGCAGCCAGCGCGGGTTTTTATGGTCAGCCAAAAACATTCAGTACTTC.

The chain couples TRBV5-1 to TRBJ2-1, with D tentatively TRBD2 (6 bases). The CDR3 has 15 amino acids. Trimming left V 4 bases short and J 7 bases short, with 18 bases between. The germline CDR1 and CDR2 sequences are SGHRS and YFSETQ. CDR3 residues: CASSPAPSEGNEQFF. The CDR3 DNA sequence: TGCGCCAGCAGCCCCGCCCCCTCGGAGGGTAATGAGCAGTTCTTC.

This clonotype was found many times. The rearrangement joins TRBV29-1 to TRBJ2-7; 8 nucleotides align to TRBD1. J lost 1 base, V lost 7 bases, and 9 bases had no gene match. The CDR3 totals 14 residues. Germline CDR1 SQVTM, CDR2 ANQGSEA. The CDR3 coding sequence is TGCAGCGCGTCTCAGGGGGCGGTATCCTACGAGCAGTACTTC. Encoded protein: CSASQGAVSYEQYF.

V is TRBV7-2 and J is TRBJ2-5; D not resolved. With 2 bases removed from V and 5 bases from J, the gap between germline ends came to 6 bases. There are 12 residues in the CDR3. CDR1 SGHTA and CDR2 FQGNSA come from the germline V gene. CDR3 in amino acids: CASSLNTETQYF. The CDR3 DNA is TGTGCCAGCAGCTTAAACACGGAGACCCAGTACTTC.

This sequence joins TRBV3-1 and TRBJ2-1; 15 bases match TRBD2. CDR3 length: 17 residues. V was clipped by 4 bases and J by 5 bases; unmatched bases: 6. Germline V gene sequence: CDR1 LGHDT, CDR2 YNNKEL (reference sequence). CDR3 sequence: CASSPGLAGGRHNEQFF. The CDR3 nucleotides read TGTGCCAGCAGCCCCGGACTAGCGGGAGGGAGGCACAATGAGCAGTTCTTC.

This clonotype was detected many times. The rearrangement uses TRBV12-3 or TRBV12-4 and TRBJ2-7; 11 nucleotides match TRBD2. This CDR3 has 16 amino acids. J gave up 1 base and V 4 bases, and 6 bases lay outside the gene matches. The CDR3 nucleotides are TGTGCCAGCAGTTCCTCCGGGACTAGCGGTTCCTACGAGCAGTACTTC. Its protein product is CASSSSGTSGSYEQYF.

This clonotype has a handful of counts. The gene calls are TRBV18 and TRBJ2-4, with D tentatively TRBD1 or TRBD2 (5 bases each). Germline V gene data show CDR1 as KGHSH and CDR2 as LQKENI. This CDR3 has 16 residues. Trimming pared 3 bases from V and 7 bases from J, leaving 19 bases between. In DNA, the CDR3 is TGTGCCAGCTCACCGATCTCTAACCGGGACCGGAACATTCAGTACTTC. It yields the protein CASSPISNRDRNIQYF.

This clonotype appeared a few times. The chain uses TRBV25-1 and TRBJ2-3; no firm D call. The V and J ends lost 5 bases and 2 bases respectively, with 8 bases between them. Germline loops: CDR1 MGHDK, CDR2 SYGVNS. The CDR3 runs to 13 residues. The CDR3 DNA reads TGTGCCAGCAGTTGGACGGCCACAGATACGCAGTATTTT. Translated: CASSWTATDTQYF.

This clonotype was seen at least ten times. V and J are TRBV11-2 and TRBJ2-2; D remains ambiguous. CDR3 size: 17 residues. Germline CDR1 reads SGHAT; CDR2 reads FQNNGV. V shed 4 bases and J shed 0 bases, with 15 bases lying between them. The DNA for the CDR3 is TGTGCCAGCAGCTCCACCTCAGAGCGCGCGAACACCGGGGAGCTGTTTTTT. It specifies CASSSTSERANTGELFF. Full variable domain (outside the CDR3, taken from reference TRBV11-2 and TRBJ2-2): EAGVAQSPRYKIIEKRQSVAFWCNPISGHATLYWYQQILGQGPKLLIQFQNNGVVDDSQLPKDRFSAERLKGVDSTLKIQPAKLEDSAVYLCASSSTSERANTGELFFGEGSRLTVL.

This clonotype came up many times. The V call is TRBV27, the J call TRBJ1-1; D unclear. Germline V gene data show CDR1 as MNHEY and CDR2 as SMNVEV (reference sequence). The CDR3 extends over 16 amino acids. The ends were cut back, 1 base at V and 6 bases at J, with 18 bases in the middle. In DNA form, the CDR3 reads TGTGCCAGCAGTTTATTAGGCAGATCCGGTCAACCTGAAGCTTTCTTT. Translated, it gives CASSLLGRSGQPEAFF.

This clonotype was counted at least ten times. The CDR3, as DNA: TGTGCCAGCAGCTTATATTCCGGACAGGCCTATGGCTACACCTTC. This sequence encodes CASSLYSGQAYGYTF. The J gene is TRBJ1-2, the V gene TRBV7-6, with 7 bases identical to TRBD1. The CDR3 contains 15 residues. J was trimmed by 4 bases and V by 2 bases; bases with no gene match: 7. Germline lookup yields CDR1 SGHVS and CDR2 FNYEAQ.

This clonotype was detected ten times or more. V and J are TRBV20-1 and TRBJ2-7; no definite D call. CDR1 is DFQATT and CDR2 is SNEGSKA in the germline V gene (reference sequence). V was cut by 3 bases and J by 3 bases, with 12 bases left in between. The CDR3 is 13 amino acids. CDR3 sequence (DNA): TGCAGTGCTAGTTTGTACTCCGGCTACGAGCAGTACTTC. As protein: CSASLYSGYEQYF.